One and the same sample provided the 30 T cell receptor beta chains below, sequenced in a study of T-cell reconstitution after alpha-beta-depleted transplantation in children. Unique molecular identifiers were built into the TCRbeta library. MiXCR, run by TCRdb on the PCR reads, gives a single entry per CDR3 protein. The repertoire includes 350,000 to 450,000 distinct CDR3 sequences, more than 10% of them detected once, and about 4.5% sits in the top ten. This specimen consisted of PBMCs, obtained from the stem cell graft. Every receptor here comes from a human donor who donated a stem cell graft to a child with Fanconi anemia.

With respect to this clonotype: The germline gene is not matched at one end of the junction; a read error may be the cause. The CDR3 spells CASRLAGGPYNEQFF. CDR3 bases: TGTGCCAGCAGATTAGCGGGGGGCCCCTACAATGAGCAGTTCTTC. The chain employs TRBV11-2 and TRBJ2-1; TRBD2 matches at 10 bases. The germline V gene encodes CDR1 SGHAT and CDR2 FQNNGV. The CDR3 is 15 amino acids.

This clonotype has more than one count but fewer than ten. The chain links TRBV20-1 to TRBJ1-2, with a weak D call TRBD1 (6 bases). The germline gives CDR1 DFQATT, CDR2 SNEGSKA (reference sequence). Trimming cost V 1 base and J 7 bases, with 16 bases left between them. The CDR3 sequence is 14 residues long. CDR3 loop: CSARGVRGSSGYTF. The CDR3 nucleotides read TGCAGTGCTAGAGGGGTCAGGGGATCGAGTGGCTACACCTTC.

This clonotype was detected ten times or more. The chain couples TRBV29-1 to TRBJ2-5, with TRBD1 matching over 7 bases. CDR1 and CDR2 (germline): SQVTM, ANQGSEA. The CDR3 has 14 amino acids. After removal of 8 bases from V and 1 base from J, the junction contained 10 bases not matched to a gene. CDR3 in amino acids: CSLSPGTAQETQYF. The CDR3 DNA follows: TGCAGCCTTTCCCCCGGGACAGCCCAAGAGACCCAGTACTTC.

This clonotype was observed a few times. The V and J genes are TRBV20-1 and TRBJ1-1, with no clear D. V lost 2 bases and J lost 1, with 8 bases in between. This CDR3 is built from 13 residues. Germline lookup yields CDR1 DFQATT and CDR2 SNEGSKA (reference sequence). In DNA form, the CDR3 reads TGCAGTGCTAGAACTAACGAGAACACTGAAGCTTTCTTT. Translating gives CSARTNENTEAFF.

This clonotype showed up just a few times. The rearrangement joins TRBV20-1 to TRBJ1-2; possible D gene TRBD1, 5 bases. In germline, CDR1 is DFQATT, CDR2 SNEGSKA (reference sequence). The CDR3 extends over 16 amino acids. Trimming pared 0 bases from V and 8 bases from J, leaving 22 bases between. CDR3 in DNA: TGCAGTGCTAGAGATCCTAGAAATCTTGTGGGGCAAGGCTACACCTTC. Protein sequence: CSARDPRNLVGQGYTF.

This clonotype was counted many times. The chain joins TRBV18 to TRBJ1-1; TRBD1 matches at 7 bases. Germline trimming cut 8 bases from V and 1 base from J; bases unmatched to any gene: 4. The CDR3 length is 13 residues. Germline CDR1 and CDR2: KGHSH and LQKENI. CDR3 coding DNA: TGTGCCAGCGCTAGGACAGGGAACACTGAAGCTTTCTTT. This encodes CASARTGNTEAFF.

This clonotype was picked up a small number of times. The chain joins TRBV5-1 to TRBJ2-5; 7 bases match TRBD1. J gave up 3 bases and V 5 bases, and 4 bases lay outside the gene matches. There are 13 residues in the CDR3. Per the germline V gene, CDR1 is SGHRS and CDR2 is YFSETQ. This chain's CDR3 is CASRAGTEETQYF. The CDR3 DNA follows: TGCGCCAGCAGGGCCGGGACAGAAGAGACCCAGTACTTC.

A few counts support this clonotype. The rearrangement links TRBV5-1 to TRBJ2-2; a possible D gene is TRBD2 (6 bases). Germline values: CDR1 SGHRS, CDR2 YFSETQ. The CDR3 extends over 16 amino acids. Trimming pared 0 bases from V and 4 bases from J, leaving 13 bases between. The CDR3 nucleotides are TGCGCCAGCAGCTTGGATGGGGGAGCGGGCACCGGGGAGCTGTTTTTT. Its translation is CASSLDGGAGTGELFF.

This clonotype was observed a handful of times. J is TRBJ2-6 and V is TRBV4-3; D is ambiguous. V lost 8 bases, J lost 0 bases, and 11 bases lay in between. CDR1 and CDR2 from the germline V gene are LGHNA and YSLEER. The CDR3 extends over 15 amino acids. The chain's CDR3 is CASGDRSSGANVLTF. DNA for the CDR3: TGCGCCAGCGGCGACCGGAGCTCTGGGGCCAACGTCCTGACTTTC.

The chain is built from TRBV3-1 and TRBJ1-1; D unclear. Germline V CDR1 and CDR2: LGHDT, YNNKEL (reference sequence). V was trimmed by 1 base and J by 1 base, leaving 10 bases between them. The CDR3 length is 15 residues. This CDR3 reads CASSQAVRANTEAFF. CDR3 DNA: TGTGCCAGCAGCCAAGCCGTCCGGGCGAACACTGAAGCTTTCTTT.

This clonotype came up many times. A junction end diverges from the germline sequence, so it may reflect a read error. V and J are TRBV12-3 or TRBV12-4 and TRBJ1-1, with TRBD1 identical over 7 bases. This CDR3 contains 13 residues. DNA for the CDR3: TGTGCCAGCAGCCAGGCTTCTTCCGGACAGGCGTTTTTT. Protein: CASSQASSGQAFF.

This clonotype has only a few counts. V is TRBV5-1 and J is TRBJ2-5; 7 bases fit TRBD1. The V segment lost 3 bases and the J segment 1 base; nucleotides outside the gene matches: 6. The V gene's germline CDR1 is SGHRS and CDR2 YFSETQ. This CDR3 comprises 15 residues. CDR3 protein: CASSWMGQRQETQYF. The CDR3 DNA sequence: TGCGCCAGCAGCTGGATGGGACAGCGCCAAGAGACCCAGTACTTC.

This chain connects TRBV6-2 or TRBV6-3 to TRBJ1-1; 7 bases line up with TRBD1. The length of the CDR3 is 16 residues. CDR1 MNHEY and CDR2 SVGEGT come from the germline V gene. With V trimmed by 4 bases and J by 6 bases, 14 bases remained unmatched. The CDR3 loop is CASSSIPSWTGSEAFF. As DNA, the CDR3 is TGTGCCAGCAGTTCCATCCCGTCGTGGACAGGCTCTGAAGCTTTCTTT.

There are many counts of this clonotype. The V gene is TRBV20-1, the J gene TRBJ1-6; TRBD1 is a possible D gene (6 bases). CDR1 and CDR2 (germline): DFQATT, SNEGSKA (reference sequence). The V and J ends lost 0 bases and 12 bases respectively, with 15 bases between them. The CDR3 contains 14 residues. The chain's CDR3 is CSAREGAGVGPLHF. The CDR3 coding sequence is TGCAGTGCTAGAGAAGGGGCAGGGGTAGGACCCCTCCACTTT.

This clonotype was recorded a few times. The V and J genes are TRBV5-1 and TRBJ2-1, with 9 bases identical to TRBD1. Germline V lookup: CDR1 SGHRS, CDR2 YFSETQ. This CDR3 is built from 17 residues. V shed 4 bases and J 0 bases; nucleotides not matched to a gene: 8. The CDR3: CASSRRTGENSYNEQFF. The CDR3 nucleotides are TGCGCCAGCAGCCGTCGGACAGGGGAGAACTCCTACAATGAGCAGTTCTTC.

This clonotype was observed at least ten times. This chain connects TRBV5-1 to TRBJ1-1, with D perhaps TRBD1 (5 bases). The CDR3 has 14 residues. V was clipped by 3 bases and J by 1 base, with 10 bases between them. The germline CDR1 and CDR2 sequences are SGHRS and YFSETQ. The CDR3 coding sequence is TGCGCCAGCAGCTCCCGGGGGACGAACACTGAAGCTTTCTTT. Protein product: CASSSRGTNTEAFF.

This clonotype turned up a few times. V and J are TRBV12-3 or TRBV12-4 and TRBJ1-3; D gene unclear. V gave up 3 bases and J gave up 7 bases, with 10 bases separating them. The CDR3 is made up of 13 amino acids. The CDR3 DNA follows: TGTGCCAGCAGTTTTTTCTCCCCCAACACCATATATTTT. Protein sequence: CASSFFSPNTIYF.

There are many counts of this clonotype. The J gene is TRBJ2-3, the V gene TRBV28; D may be TRBD1 (5 bases). Germline V gives CDR1 MDHEN, CDR2 SYDVKM. This CDR3 has 15 amino acids. Trimming took off 6 bases at V and 2 bases at J, with 15 bases between the two ends. CDR3 in DNA: TGTGCCAGCAGCCCCACAGGCCCAATCACAGATACGCAGTATTTT. It yields the protein CASSPTGPITDTQYF.

The chain has TRBV30 and TRBJ1-2; tentative D call: TRBD1 (5 bases). V was shortened by 3 bases and J by 8 bases, with 13 bases between the two germline ends. The V gene's germline CDR1 is GTSNPN and CDR2 SVGIG (reference sequence). The CDR3 is 12 residues long. CDR3 sequence: CAWSRTTKGYTF. The DNA for the CDR3 is TGTGCCTGGAGCCGGACAACGAAGGGCTACACCTTC.

The chain employs TRBV27 and TRBJ2-7; tentative D call: TRBD1 (6 bases). The CDR3 covers 16 residues. Germline CDR1 and CDR2: MNHEY and SMNVEV (reference sequence). Trimming shortened V by 2 bases and J by 3 bases, and 17 bases separated the two germline ends. The CDR3 sequence: CASSLGPTGTNYEQYF. The CDR3 DNA reads as TGTGCCAGCAGTTTAGGACCTACCGGGACAAACTACGAGCAGTACTTC.

The chain is built from TRBV6-5 and TRBJ2-7; D possibly corresponds to TRBD1 (8 bases). Germline loops: CDR1 MNHEY, CDR2 SVGAGI. The CDR3 extends over 12 amino acids. With 6 bases removed from V and 7 bases from J, the gap between germline ends came to 13 bases. The CDR3 DNA reads as TGTGCCAGCAGAAGCGGGACAGGAGAGCAGTACTTC. Encoded protein: CASRSGTGEQYF.

The chain carries TRBV7-9 and TRBJ1-2; 8 bases are a match to TRBD1. CDR1 is SEHNR and CDR2 is FQNEAQ in the germline V gene (reference sequence). CDR3 size: 16 residues. J gave up 0 bases and V 5 bases, and 8 bases lay outside the gene matches. This chain's CDR3 is CASSRDRLGANYGYTF. CDR3 bases: TGTGCCAGCAGCAGGGACAGGCTAGGAGCTAACTATGGCTACACCTTC.

There are a few counts of this clonotype. The chain is built from TRBV28 and TRBJ1-6; weak D call: TRBD1 (5 bases). The CDR3 spans 12 residues. The ends were cut back, 6 bases at V and 8 bases at J, with 8 bases in the middle. The germline V gene encodes CDR1 MDHEN and CDR2 SYDVKM. Here the CDR3 DNA reads TGTGCCAGCAGGGACACCGATTCACCCCTCCACTTT. This gives the protein CASRDTDSPLHF.

The chain recombines TRBV6-5 with TRBJ1-1, with TRBD1 as a possible D gene (5 bases). The V end was cut by 2 bases, the J end by 4 bases, with 11 bases between. The germline gives CDR1 MNHEY, CDR2 SVGAGI. This CDR3 region has 14 residues. The CDR3 here is CASSYVRGSTEAFF. The CDR3 coding sequence is TGTGCCAGCAGTTACGTACGGGGGAGCACTGAAGCTTTCTTT.

This clonotype was found many times. V and J are TRBV28 and TRBJ2-1, with D tentatively TRBD1 (5 bases). V was cut by 2 bases and J by 5 bases, with 13 bases left in between. The germline V gene has CDR1 MDHEN and CDR2 SYDVKM. The CDR3 extends over 15 amino acids. The CDR3 sequence is CASSLPVGLDNEQFF. Written as DNA, the CDR3 is TGTGCCAGCAGTTTACCGGTGGGGCTGGACAATGAGCAGTTCTTC.

Only a few counts were recorded for this clonotype. The chain is built from TRBV20-1 and TRBJ1-5; D is perhaps TRBD1 (5 bases). This CDR3 region has 17 residues. The germline V and J ends were trimmed by 3 bases and 0 bases, with 18 bases remaining between them. Per the germline V gene, CDR1 is DFQATT and CDR2 is SNEGSKA (reference sequence). The CDR3 region has the DNA TGCAGTGCTAGGATCCCAAGAGGGGAGAGTAGCAATCAGCCCCAGCATTTT. This sequence encodes CSARIPRGESSNQPQHF.

This rearrangement joins TRBV2 to TRBJ2-2; D ambiguous. The CDR3 is 11 residues long. V was shortened by 7 bases and J by 7 bases, with 7 bases between the two germline ends. Germline V gives CDR1 SNHLY, CDR2 FYNNEI. CDR3 residues: CASTRLGELFF. DNA for the CDR3: TGTGCCAGCACCAGACTCGGGGAGCTGTTTTTT.

This rearrangement joins TRBV12-3 or TRBV12-4 to TRBJ2-2, with 8 nucleotides matching TRBD1. This CDR3 comprises 16 residues. V shed 5 bases, J shed 4 bases, and the junction held 9 bases outside the gene matches. The CDR3 DNA reads as TGTGCCAGCAGTCCGGCCCAGGGGGCAATCACCGGGGAGCTGTTTTTT. Protein: CASSPAQGAITGELFF.

CDR3 bases: TGTGCCAGTAGAAAACGACTACGCGGGACAGCTGAGAACACTGAAGCTTTCTTT. Residues: CASRKRLRGTAENTEAFF. V is TRBV19 and J is TRBJ1-1; 7 bases map to TRBD1. Trimming removed 6 bases from V and 1 base from J; junction bases left unmatched: 17. Germline CDR1 reads LNHDA; CDR2 reads SQIVND (reference sequence). The CDR3 is 18 residues long. The whole variable domain, remainder taken from reference TRBV19 and TRBJ1-1, is DGGITQSPKYLFRKEGQNVTLSCEQNLNHDAMYWYRQDPGQGLRLIYYSQIVNDFQKGDIAEGYSVSREKKESFPLTVTSAQKNPTAFYLCASRKRLRGTAENTEAFFGQGTRLTVV.

There are many counts of this clonotype. The chain is built from TRBV28 and TRBJ1-2, with D unresolved. V gave up 4 bases and J gave up 4 bases, with 4 bases separating them. In germline, CDR1 is MDHEN, CDR2 SYDVKM. The CDR3 extends over 11 amino acids. Here the CDR3 reads CASSYGYGYTF. The CDR3 DNA is TGTGCCAGCAGTTATGGCTATGGCTACACCTTC.